This passage covers 26 T cell receptor beta chains from one sample sequenced in a study of blood T cell repertoires in COVID-19. The protocol was immunoSEQ multiplex PCR, while the TCRdb copy is restricted to in-frame clones and leaves out a portion. The sample yields around 320,000 clones, approximately 91% seen once. Sequenced input: PBMCs or T cells enriched from blood (not recorded which). These receptors all stem from a woman in her twenties or thirties who had been exposed to COVID-19.

This chain joins TRBV13 and TRBJ2-7; D not resolved. V dropped 1 base and J dropped 2 bases, with 9 bases sitting between them. Germline lookup yields CDR1 PRHDT and CDR2 FYEKMQ (reference sequence). The CDR3 has 14 residues. CDR3 DNA sequence: TGTGCCAGCAGCTTAGTTCCCACAACCTACGAGCAGTACTTC. Protein product: CASSLVPTTYEQYF.

This clone was observed a single time. The V gene is TRBV4-1, the J gene TRBJ1-1, with D tentatively TRBD1 (6 bases). Germline loops: CDR1 MGHRA, CDR2 YSYEKL. V shed 4 bases and J shed 3 bases, with 12 bases lying between them. This CDR3 region has 14 residues. CDR3 region: CASSRGGGDTEAFF. In nucleotides, the CDR3 is TGCGCCAGCAGCCGAGGGGGAGGGGACACTGAAGCTTTCTTT.

This chain uses TRBV4-1 with TRBJ2-7; a weak D match, TRBD2 (5 bases). The CDR3 runs to 14 residues. Germline V gene lookup returns CDR1 MGHRA and CDR2 YSYEKL. V was pared by 0 bases and J by 7 bases, with 13 bases between. The CDR3 bases are TGCGCCAGCAGCCAAGACGAGACCTCGGGGGAGCAGTACTTC. Translating gives CASSQDETSGEQYF.

The J gene is TRBJ1-4, the V gene TRBV3-1 (or the pseudogene TRBV3-2), with D possibly TRBD1 on 5 matching bases. Looked up from germline, CDR1 is LGHDT and CDR2 is YNNKEL (reference sequence). Between the trimmed V and J ends, which lost 5 bases and 3 bases, there was a span of 13 bases. The CDR3 contains 15 residues. CDR3 amino acids: CASSTLTQANEKLFF. In nucleotides, the CDR3 is TGTGCCAGCAGCACACTTACACAGGCTAATGAAAAACTGTTTTTT.

The chain is built from TRBV7-2 and TRBJ1-2; D might be TRBD1 (5 bases). Trimming shortened V by 6 bases and J by 2 bases, and 13 bases separated the two germline ends. Germline-derived CDR1 and CDR2 are SGHTA and FQGNSA. This CDR3 has 14 amino acids. CDR3 region: CASSPDILNYGYTF. Here the CDR3 DNA reads TGTGCCAGCAGTCCGGACATATTGAACTATGGCTACACCTTC.

The CDR3: CASSLLRRAGGNQPQHF. CDR3 nucleotide sequence: TGTGCCAGCAGTCTTCTACGAAGGGCAGGGGGAAATCAGCCCCAGCATTTT. The genes are TRBV5-6 and TRBJ1-5; the match to TRBD1 covers 7 bases. The CDR3 length is 17 residues. The germline V gene has CDR1 SGHDT and CDR2 YYEEEE. V lost 5 bases to trimming and J lost 4 bases; unmatched junction nucleotides: 15.

The genes are TRBV7-9 and TRBJ1-2; no definite D call. The CDR3 is made up of 12 amino acids. Germline values: CDR1 SEHNR, CDR2 FQNEAQ (reference sequence). Trimming stripped 5 bases from V and 6 bases from J, with 10 bases between. Here the CDR3 reads CASSTERDGYTF. CDR3 in DNA: TGTGCCAGCAGCACCGAACGGGATGGCTACACCTTC.

V is TRBV4-1 and J is TRBJ1-1; 9 bases map to TRBD1. V was clipped by 6 bases and J by 3 bases; unmatched bases: 8. Germline V gene lookup returns CDR1 MGHRA and CDR2 YSYEKL. The CDR3 contains 15 residues. The CDR3 sequence is CASRYLQGAHTEAFF. CDR3 nucleotide sequence: TGCGCCAGCAGGTACTTACAGGGGGCCCACACTGAAGCTTTCTTT.

The chain joins TRBV19 to TRBJ1-5, with TRBD1 identical over 8 bases. Germline CDR1 is LNHDA and CDR2 is SQIVND (reference sequence). This CDR3 has 18 residues. The V segment lost 1 base and the J segment 6 bases; nucleotides outside the gene matches: 14. The DNA of the CDR3 is TGTGCCAGTAGTATAGCGGGATACAGGGGGAACTCAGGTCAGCCCCAGCATTTT. This sequence encodes CASSIAGYRGNSGQPQHF.

This chain connects TRBV18 to TRBJ2-2, with D possibly matching TRBD2 (8 bases). This CDR3 comprises 17 residues. Germline CDR1 and CDR2: KGHSH and LQKENI. V was pared by 3 bases and J by 1 base, with 15 bases between. The CDR3 nucleotides read TGTGCCAGCTCACCTCCGGGGGGGACAGTGAACACCGGGGAGCTGTTTTTT. Its translation is CASSPPGGTVNTGELFF. The full variable domain, with the rest looked up from reference TRBV18 and TRBJ2-2, is NAGVMQNPRHLVRRRGQEARLRCSPMKGHSHVYWYRQLPEEGLKFMVYLQKENIIDESGMPKERFSAEFPKEGPSILRIQQVVRGDSAAYFCASSPPGGTVNTGELFFGEGSRLTVL.

The chain combines TRBV28 with TRBJ1-4; D is perhaps TRBD1 (6 bases). The CDR3 length is 16 residues. Looked up from germline, CDR1 is MDHEN and CDR2 is SYDVKM. V dropped 6 bases and J dropped 0 bases, with 14 bases sitting between them. This CDR3 is CASRVPGHSTNEKLFF. The CDR3 nucleotides are TGTGCCAGCAGGGTGCCGGGACACTCAACTAATGAAAAACTGTTTTTT.

This clone has a single count. The V call is TRBV6-1, the J call TRBJ1-5; no firm D call. Germline CDR1 is MNHNS and CDR2 is SASEGT. Trimming took 2 bases from V and 11 from J, leaving 13 bases between them. This CDR3 contains 13 residues. The CDR3 sequence: CASSELVYLAQHF. CDR3 coding DNA: TGTGCCAGCAGTGAATTAGTATATCTAGCCCAGCATTTT.

The sample holds one count of this clone. The chain carries TRBV6-5 and TRBJ1-1; a possible D gene is TRBD1 (6 bases). Germline CDR1 is MNHEY and CDR2 is SVGAGI. V was pared by 0 bases and J by 3 bases, with 11 bases between. This CDR3 has 15 amino acids. The CDR3 DNA sequence: TGTGCCAGCAGTTACTCGTTCAGGGGAGACACTGAAGCTTTCTTT. It translates to CASSYSFRGDTEAFF.

This chain uses TRBV11-1 with TRBJ1-2, with D unresolved. Per germline, CDR1 SGHAT and CDR2 FQDESV (reference sequence). The CDR3 is 12 amino acids. The V and J ends lost 5 bases and 6 bases respectively, with 10 bases between them. CDR3 protein: CASSPNEDGYTF. CDR3 nucleotides: TGTGCCAGCAGCCCCAATGAGGATGGCTACACCTTC.

This clone was recorded only once. The rearrangement uses TRBV5-1 and TRBJ2-5; 10 nucleotides align to TRBD2. Germline CDR1 SGHRS, CDR2 YFSETQ. The CDR3 sequence is 15 residues long. With V trimmed by 6 bases and J by 2 bases, 7 bases remained unmatched. The CDR3 loop is CASTATSGFQETQYF. As DNA, the CDR3 is TGCGCCAGCACCGCGACTAGCGGGTTTCAAGAGACCCAGTACTTC.

This sequence joins TRBV6-5 and TRBJ1-1, with D perhaps matching TRBD1 (6 bases). The CDR3 runs 14 residues. The ends were cut back, 4 bases at V and 6 bases at J, with 15 bases in the middle. Germline-derived CDR1 and CDR2 are MNHEY and SVGAGI. The CDR3 loop reads CASSFAGALSEAFF. The CDR3 coding sequence is TGTGCCAGCAGTTTCGCGGGGGCATTATCTGAAGCTTTCTTT.

The chain couples TRBV7-2 to TRBJ2-7; 7 bases map to TRBD1. Losses at the gene ends were 5 bases for V and 0 bases for J; bases not matched to a gene: 7. The germline V gene encodes CDR1 SGHTA and CDR2 FQGNSA. The CDR3 loop spans 15 amino acids. The CDR3 region has the DNA TGTGCCAGCAGCCCCAGGGCAGGGGGCTCCTACGAGCAGTACTTC. Protein sequence: CASSPRAGGSYEQYF.

This chain uses TRBV6-2 or TRBV6-3 with TRBJ1-5; D may be TRBD1 (5 bases). The germline gives CDR1 MNHEY, CDR2 SVGEGT. Trimming stripped 4 bases from V and 6 bases from J, with 7 bases between. This CDR3 has 12 amino acids. CDR3 sequence: CASSWGGQPQHF. CDR3 sequence (DNA): TGTGCCAGCAGTTGGGGCGGTCAGCCCCAGCATTTT.

This sequence joins TRBV21-1 and TRBJ1-4. TRBV21-1 is tagged as a pseudogene. The CDR3 is 18 residues long. The CDR3 DNA reads TGTGCCAGCAGCAAAGTGGAGGAGGGAGCTCACTATAAAGAAAAACTGTTTTTT. As protein: CASSKVEEGAHYKEKLFF.

The chain joins TRBV2 to TRBJ1-5, with D unclear. The CDR3 sequence is 13 residues long. CDR1 is SNHLY and CDR2 is FYNNEI in the germline V gene. The V gene lost 10 bases and the J gene lost 5 bases, with 15 bases spanning the gap. The CDR3 loop reads CATNGERDQPQHF. The CDR3 bases are TGTGCCACCAATGGGGAGAGAGATCAGCCCCAGCATTTT. Full variable domain (remainder filled in from reference TRBV2 and TRBJ1-5): EPEVTQTPSHQVTQMGQEVILRCVPISNHLYFYWYRQILGQKVEFLVSFYNNEISEKSEIFDDQFSVERPDGSNFTLKIRSTKLEDSAMYFCATNGERDQPQHFGDGTRLSIL.

This chain uses TRBV4-3 with TRBJ2-1; 15 bases are shared with TRBD2. The CDR3 sequence is 16 residues long. The V gene's germline CDR1 is LGHNA and CDR2 YSLEER. The J segment lost 10 bases and the V segment lost 2 bases, leaving 6 bases of the junction unmatched. The CDR3 spells CASSQFGTSGGLEQFF. In DNA, the CDR3 is TGCGCCAGCAGCCAATTTGGGACTAGCGGGGGGCTCGAGCAGTTCTTC.

The chain recombines TRBV10-3 with TRBJ2-5; 7 nucleotides align to TRBD2. Looked up from germline, CDR1 is ENHRY and CDR2 is SYGVKD. The J segment lost 3 bases and the V segment lost 3 bases, leaving 10 bases of the junction unmatched. The CDR3 is made up of 16 amino acids. CDR3 sequence: CAISEWGTAGEETQYF. The CDR3 region has the DNA TGTGCCATCAGTGAATGGGGAACGGCGGGGGAAGAGACCCAGTACTTC.

The genes are TRBV7-9 and TRBJ1-2, with 8 bases that match TRBD1. The ends lost 5 bases at V and 4 bases at J; junction bases unmatched: 6. Germline-derived CDR1 and CDR2 are SEHNR and FQNEAQ (reference sequence). The CDR3 runs 14 residues. CDR3 DNA: TGTGCCAGCAGCCTGGGACAGGAGAGCTATGGCTACACCTTC. Its protein is CASSLGQESYGYTF.

The V gene is TRBV24-1, the J gene TRBJ2-7; TRBD1 is a possible D gene (6 bases). Germline CDR1 and CDR2: KGHDR and SFDVKD. Trimming pared 3 bases from V and 3 bases from J, leaving 14 bases between. The CDR3 spans 15 residues. The CDR3 DNA follows: TGTGCCACCAGTGATACAGGGATTGGAGTCTACGAGCAGTACTTC. Protein product: CATSDTGIGVYEQYF.

This chain uses TRBV21-1 with TRBJ1-1; the D segment call TRBD1 is taken from the table without a DNA check. TRBV21-1 is recorded as a pseudogene. The CDR3 has 14 amino acids. The CDR3 nucleotides are TGTGCCAGCAGCGCTAGACAGGAAGGCACTGAAGCTTTCTTT. This encodes CASSARQEGTEAFF.

The chain combines TRBV29-1 with TRBJ2-5; D unclear. Germline V gives CDR1 SQVTM, CDR2 ANQGSEA. Trimming took 5 bases from V and 2 from J, leaving 15 bases between them. The CDR3 is 14 amino acids. DNA for the CDR3: TGCAGCGTTAAACCGGCGGTAAGACAAGAGACCCAGTACTTC. As protein: CSVKPAVRQETQYF.